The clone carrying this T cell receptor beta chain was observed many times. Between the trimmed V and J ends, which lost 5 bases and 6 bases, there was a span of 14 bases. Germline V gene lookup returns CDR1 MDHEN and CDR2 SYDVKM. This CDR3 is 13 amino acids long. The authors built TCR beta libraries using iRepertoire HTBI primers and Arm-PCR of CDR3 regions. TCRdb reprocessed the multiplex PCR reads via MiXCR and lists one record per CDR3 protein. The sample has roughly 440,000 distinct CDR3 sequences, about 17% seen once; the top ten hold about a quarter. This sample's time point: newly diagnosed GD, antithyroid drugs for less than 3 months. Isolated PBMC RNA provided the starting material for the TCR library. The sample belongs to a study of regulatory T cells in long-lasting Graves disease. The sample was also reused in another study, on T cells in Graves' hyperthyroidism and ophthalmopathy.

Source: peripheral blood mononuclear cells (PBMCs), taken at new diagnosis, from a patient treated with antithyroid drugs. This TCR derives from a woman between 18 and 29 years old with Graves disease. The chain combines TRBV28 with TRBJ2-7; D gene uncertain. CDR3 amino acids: CASSRLESGEQYF. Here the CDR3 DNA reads TGTGCCAGCAGTAGGCTGGAGAGTGGCGAGCAGTACTTC.